The 10 T cell receptor beta chains below come from one sample, sequenced in a study of shared clonotypes between healthy human individuals. Naive CD8 cells, CD45RO-negative and positively selected for CCR7, excluded terminally differentiated effector memory CD45RA+ cells. Here immunoSEQ multiplex PCR was the method, and the copy in TCRdb shows in-frame clones only, minus some. The sample has hundreds of thousands of clones, roughly 95% seen once; the top ten hold around 0.097%. The specimen was naive CD8+ T cells sorted from blood. The receptors here all came from a woman under 40 in good health.

V and J are TRBV7-8 and TRBJ1-1, with D maybe TRBD1 (6 bases). Germline V gene data show CDR1 as SGHVS and CDR2 as FQNEAQ. This CDR3 has 15 residues. V lost 0 bases, J lost 11 bases, and 19 bases lay in between. In DNA, the CDR3 is TGTGCCAGCAGCTTAGCCCCAAACAGGGTGGGGGAGGCTTTCTTT. This encodes CASSLAPNRVGEAFF.

The V gene is TRBV2, the J gene TRBJ2-7; D ambiguous. Per the germline V gene, CDR1 is SNHLY and CDR2 is FYNNEI. V gave up 8 bases and J gave up 7 bases, with 21 bases separating them. This CDR3 has 14 residues. The CDR3 region is CASGRPTGFLEQYF. DNA for the CDR3: TGTGCCAGCGGCCGGCCGACCGGATTCTTGGAGCAGTACTTC.

This chain uses TRBV27 with TRBJ2-1, with 7 nucleotides matching TRBD1. The germline gives CDR1 MNHEY, CDR2 SMNVEV (reference sequence). The V and J ends lost 5 bases and 4 bases, in that order; junction bases with no gene match: 11. This CDR3 is 16 amino acids long. CDR3 region: CASSHSTGTAYNEQFF. CDR3 nucleotide sequence: TGTGCCAGCAGTCACTCCACCGGGACAGCTTACAATGAGCAGTTCTTC.

The V and J genes are TRBV25-1 and TRBJ1-5; weak D call: TRBD1 (5 bases). The length of the CDR3 is 14 residues. Germline CDR1 MGHDK, CDR2 SYGVNS. The ends were cut back, 2 bases at V and 11 bases at J, with 16 bases in the middle. DNA of the CDR3: TGTGCCAGCAGTGAAATGTCAAGCATGGGGGCCCAGCATTTT. Translated, it gives CASSEMSSMGAQHF.

The rearrangement uses TRBV7-9 and TRBJ2-1; TRBD1 aligns across 7 bases. The germline V gene has CDR1 SEHNR and CDR2 FQNEAQ (reference sequence). The junction had 11 bases not matched to a gene; V was cut back by 3 bases and J by 3 bases. The CDR3 sequence is 17 residues long. The CDR3 is CASSLGVQGTRYNEQFF. CDR3 nucleotides: TGTGCCAGCAGCTTGGGCGTACAGGGGACCCGCTACAATGAGCAGTTCTTC.

This sequence joins TRBV19 and TRBJ2-1, with D perhaps matching TRBD1 (5 bases). Germline values: CDR1 LNHDA, CDR2 SQIVND (reference sequence). Deletions cut 3 bases from V and 2 bases from J, with 14 bases between. The CDR3 runs 16 residues. The CDR3 here is CASSIQGGSTYNEQFF. Here the CDR3 DNA reads TGTGCCAGTAGTATCCAGGGTGGATCGACCTACAATGAGCAGTTCTTC.

The V and J genes are TRBV25-1 and TRBJ2-1, with 10 bases fitting TRBD1. V was pared by 1 base and J by 7 bases, with 4 bases of the junction left unmatched. From germline, CDR1 is MGHDK and CDR2 SYGVNS. CDR3 size: 15 residues. The CDR3 protein is CASSELDRGSNEQFF. Written as DNA, the CDR3 is TGTGCCAGCAGTGAATTGGACAGGGGGTCGAATGAGCAGTTCTTC.

In this sample, this clone turned up a few times. V usage is TRBV9 and J usage is TRBJ1-1, with 10 bases matching TRBD1. Unmatched junction bases numbered 0, after V lost 7 bases and J lost 3 bases. Germline V gives CDR1 SGDLS, CDR2 YYNGEE. The CDR3 sequence is 12 residues long. CDR3 DNA sequence: TGTGCCAGCGGACAGGGGGACACTGAAGCTTTCTTT. Its translation is CASGQGDTEAFF.

The V call is TRBV2, the J call TRBJ2-7; the match to TRBD2 covers 13 bases. The CDR3 sequence is 17 residues long. The germline V gene encodes CDR1 SNHLY and CDR2 FYNNEI. V lost 2 bases, J lost 5 bases, and 9 bases stayed unmatched. The CDR3 coding sequence is TGTGCCAGCAGTGAATCAGGACTAGCGGGAGAGTTCAACGAGCAGTACTTC. Translated, it gives CASSESGLAGEFNEQYF. Using reference TRBV2 and TRBJ2-7 for the parts outside the CDR3, the full variable domain is EPEVTQTPSHQVTQMGQEVILRCVPISNHLYFYWYRQILGQKVEFLVSFYNNEISEKSEIFDDQFSVERPDGSNFTLKIRSTKLEDSAMYFCASSESGLAGEFNEQYFGPGTRLTVT.

The chain uses TRBV4-1 and TRBJ1-4; TRBD1 is a possible D gene (6 bases). Germline CDR1 MGHRA, CDR2 YSYEKL. This CDR3 comprises 16 residues. Trimming shortened V by 1 base and J by 6 bases, and 15 bases separated the two germline ends. CDR3 sequence reads: CASSQGPGGTDEKLFF. Written as DNA, the CDR3 is TGCGCCAGCAGCCAAGGCCCCGGGGGCACGGATGAAAAACTGTTTTTT.